This T cell receptor (beta chain) was captured by sequencing in a study of CD8+ T cells in alopecia areata. For the study at large: Tofacitinib ran 6 to 18 months, followed by 6 months off drug.

Study observations and caveats: Possibly as an HLA-related effect, TCR sharing across patients appeared less clear than in mice. Higher clonality was seen in lesional scalp than in normal scalp, especially in alopecia totalis/universalis.

Germline V gives CDR1 SGDLS, CDR2 YYNGEE. The CDR3 is 15 residues long. The V gene end was trimmed by 4 bases and the J gene end by 7 bases; junction bases not matched to a gene: 12. Reverse transcribed after extraction, RNA yielded cDNA as the sequencing template. The repertoire was sequenced with immunoSEQ multiplex PCR; TCRdb's copy has only in-frame clones and lacks some. The table shows 140,000 to 150,000 clones, with about 60% occurring only once. Regarding this clone: Its matching antigen is unknown.

Isolation of CD4+ and CD8+ T cells from PBMCs was achieved by sorting. The sequenced sample was CD4+ T cells sorted from blood, obtained at week 0. The rearrangement links TRBV9 to TRBJ2-5, with 8 bases identical to TRBD2. The sequence came from a human donor with alopecia areata. CDR3 region: CASSPLAGGGGTQYF. DNA of the CDR3: TGTGCCAGCAGCCCGCTCGCGGGGGGTGGAGGGACCCAGTACTTC.